This TCR beta chain was observed in a study of brain T cells in children with intractable seizures. Before surgery, patients took at least one anti-epileptic drug. This clone was observed a single time. The CDR3 is made up of 15 amino acids. With V trimmed by 7 bases and J by 0 bases, 5 bases remained unmatched. Looked up from germline, CDR1 is MGHDK and CDR2 is SYGVNS. Libraries were prepared by immunoSEQ multiplex PCR; TCRdb keeps only in-frame clonotypes and omits some of them. The sample consists of 55,000 to 80,000 clones, 90% to 96% of them appearing once. Sequenced here: peripheral blood, sampled at surgery. The chain combines TRBV25-1 with TRBJ1-4; 7 positions agree with TRBD1. The TCR was taken from a boy under two years old with focal cortical dysplasia and intractable seizures. CDR3 DNA: TGTGCCAGCAAGGGGACAGATACAACTAATGAAAAACTGTTTTTT. It specifies CASKGTDTTNEKLFF.